The clone carrying this T cell receptor beta chain was found many times. What it binds is unknown. TCRdb recomputed calls from the 5' RACE reads with MiXCR, one row per CDR3 protein. The table records 85,000 to 90,000 distinct CDR3 sequences, under 4.5% of them present only once. This sample was taken from a study of neurological immune-mediated disorders. Study conclusions and caveats: Multiple sclerosis, the disease with the least TCR clonal expansion, fell below healthy controls, whereas HTLV-1-associated myelopathy showed the most. Expanded clones shared no identical CDR3 amino acid sequences across subjects, which suggested private TCR-beta repertoires in all groups.

The unsorted libraries were produced from 2 million PBMCs held at -80 C. Deletions cut 0 bases from V and 4 bases from J, with 17 bases between. CDR3 length: 17 residues. CDR1 and CDR2 (germline): SGHRS, YFSETQ. This sequence joins TRBV5-1 and TRBJ2-1, with a weak D call TRBD2 (7 bases). Sequencing was carried out using PBMCs. The receptor was isolated from a woman aged 50 to 65 with multiple sclerosis. This chain's CDR3 is CASSLASSKGGYNEQFF. CDR3 DNA sequence: TGCGCCAGCAGCTTGGCCAGCTCGAAGGGGGGGTACAATGAGCAGTTCTTC.